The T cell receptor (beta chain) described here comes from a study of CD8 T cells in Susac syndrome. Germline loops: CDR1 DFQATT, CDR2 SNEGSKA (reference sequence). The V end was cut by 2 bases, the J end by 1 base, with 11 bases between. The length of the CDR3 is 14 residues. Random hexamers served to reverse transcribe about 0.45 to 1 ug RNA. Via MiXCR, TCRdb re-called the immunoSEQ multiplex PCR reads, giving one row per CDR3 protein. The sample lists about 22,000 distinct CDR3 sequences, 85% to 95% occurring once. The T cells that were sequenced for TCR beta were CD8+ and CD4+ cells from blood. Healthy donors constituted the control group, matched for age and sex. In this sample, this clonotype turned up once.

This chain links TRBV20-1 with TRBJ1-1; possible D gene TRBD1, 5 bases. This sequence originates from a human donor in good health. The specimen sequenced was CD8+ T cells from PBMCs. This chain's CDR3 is CSARWGLGNTEAFF. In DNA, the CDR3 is TGCAGTGCTAGATGGGGACTAGGGAACACTGAAGCTTTCTTT.